The entry below gives a single TCR beta chain sequence along with its context. The antigen remains unidentified. Findings of the study overall: Tumor memory CD4+ T cell TCR gene usage was found to cluster with blood and lymph node memory CD4+ cells and with lymph node naive CD4+ cells.

TCRdb re-called the 5' RACE reads through MiXCR, storing one row per CDR3 protein. The sample carries about 54,000 distinct CDR3 sequences, 15% to 20% recorded once. The germline CDR1 and CDR2 sequences are DFQATT and SNEGSKA (reference sequence). With 3 bases removed from V and 3 bases from J, the gap between germline ends came to 9 bases. The CDR3 consists of 12 residues. The sequenced sample was naive CD4+ T cells sorted from blood. Stated subset: naive CD4+ T cells, CD4+CD45RA+CD25-. The TCR comes from a female donor with breast cancer. The V and J genes are TRBV20-1 and TRBJ2-7; maybe TRBD1 (6 bases). The CDR3 loop reads CSARGDNYEQYF. The CDR3 nucleotides read TGCAGTGCTAGGGGGGACAACTACGAGCAGTACTTC.